This T cell receptor (beta chain) was captured by sequencing in a study of beta chain features in type 1 diabetes. Study-wide findings and caveats: Any role of HLA type in TCRB rearrangement remained unresolved here.

The sequenced template was cDNA made from the entire isolated RNA. Assay used: immunoSEQ multiplex PCR; TCRdb lists only in-frame clones, some missing. The sample carries about 220,000 clones, about a tenth recorded once. The germline gives CDR1 LGHNA, CDR2 YSLEER. This CDR3 is built from 16 residues. The V gene lost 4 bases and the J gene lost 3 bases, with 15 bases spanning the gap. Turning to this clone: The antigen is unknown.

This chain connects TRBV4-3 to TRBJ2-2; no definite D call. The sequence was obtained from a man between 18 and 29 years old in good health. The sample comprised central memory CD4+ T cells from blood. Here the CDR3 DNA reads TGCGCCAGCAGCCGTCGAAGCCCCCTCGACACCGGGGAGCTGTTTTTT. It encodes CASSRRSPLDTGELFF.